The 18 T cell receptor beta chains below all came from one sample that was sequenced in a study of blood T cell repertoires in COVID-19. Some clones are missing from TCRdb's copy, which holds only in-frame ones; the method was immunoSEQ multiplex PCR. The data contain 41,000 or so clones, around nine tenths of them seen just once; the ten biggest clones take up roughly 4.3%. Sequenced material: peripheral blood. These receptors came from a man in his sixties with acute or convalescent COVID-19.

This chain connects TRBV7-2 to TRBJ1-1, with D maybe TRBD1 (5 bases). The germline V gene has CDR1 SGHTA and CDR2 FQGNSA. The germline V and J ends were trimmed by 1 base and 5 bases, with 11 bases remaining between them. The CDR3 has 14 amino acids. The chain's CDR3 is CASSLGGGRTEAFF. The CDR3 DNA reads TGTGCCAGCAGCTTAGGGGGGGGGAGGACTGAAGCTTTCTTT.

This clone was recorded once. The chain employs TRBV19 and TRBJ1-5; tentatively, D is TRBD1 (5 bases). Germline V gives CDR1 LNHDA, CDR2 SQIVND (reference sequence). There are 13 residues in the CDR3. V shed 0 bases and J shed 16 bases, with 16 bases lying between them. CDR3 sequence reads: CASSIDLETALHF. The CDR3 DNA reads TGTGCCAGTAGTATAGATCTTGAGACAGCGCTCCATTTT.

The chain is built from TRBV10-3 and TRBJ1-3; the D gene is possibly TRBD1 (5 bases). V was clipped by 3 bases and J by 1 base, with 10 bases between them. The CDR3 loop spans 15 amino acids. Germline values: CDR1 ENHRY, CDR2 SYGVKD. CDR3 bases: TGTGCCATCAGTGAAGGGGCGAGATCTGGAAACACCATATATTTT. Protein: CAISEGARSGNTIYF.

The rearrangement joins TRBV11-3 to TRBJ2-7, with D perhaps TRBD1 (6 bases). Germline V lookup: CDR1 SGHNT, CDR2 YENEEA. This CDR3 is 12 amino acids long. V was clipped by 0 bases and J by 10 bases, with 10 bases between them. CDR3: CASSLDRDTQYF. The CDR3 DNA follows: TGTGCCAGCAGCTTAGACCGGGACACCCAGTACTTC.

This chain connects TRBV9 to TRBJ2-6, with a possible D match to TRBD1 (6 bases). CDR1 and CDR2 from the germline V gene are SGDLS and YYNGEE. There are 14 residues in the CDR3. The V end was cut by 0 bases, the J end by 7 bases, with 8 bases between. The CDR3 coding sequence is TGTGCCAGCAGCGTAGGAGGGGGAGCCAACGTCCTGACTTTC. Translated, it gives CASSVGGGANVLTF.

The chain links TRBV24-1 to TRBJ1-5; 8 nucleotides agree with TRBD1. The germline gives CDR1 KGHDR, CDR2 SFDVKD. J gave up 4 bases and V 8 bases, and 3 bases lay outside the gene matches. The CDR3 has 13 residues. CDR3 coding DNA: TGTGCCACCACCAACAGGGGGAATCAGCCCCAGCATTTT. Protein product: CATTNRGNQPQHF.

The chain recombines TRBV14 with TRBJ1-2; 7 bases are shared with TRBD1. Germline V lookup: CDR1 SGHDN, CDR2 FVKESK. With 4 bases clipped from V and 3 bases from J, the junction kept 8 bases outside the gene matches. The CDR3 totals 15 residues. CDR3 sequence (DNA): TGTGCCAGCAGCCGAACGACAGGGTATGACTATGGCTACACCTTC. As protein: CASSRTTGYDYGYTF.

The CDR3 loop is CASSLAGLGPDTQYF. CDR3 coding DNA: TGTGCCAGCAGCTTGGCCGGACTAGGGCCAGATACGCAGTATTTT. The gene calls are TRBV5-8 and TRBJ2-3; 7 positions match TRBD2. The V gene's germline CDR1 is SGHTS and CDR2 YDEGEE. With 0 bases clipped from V and 4 bases from J, the junction kept 5 bases outside the gene matches. The CDR3 consists of 15 residues.

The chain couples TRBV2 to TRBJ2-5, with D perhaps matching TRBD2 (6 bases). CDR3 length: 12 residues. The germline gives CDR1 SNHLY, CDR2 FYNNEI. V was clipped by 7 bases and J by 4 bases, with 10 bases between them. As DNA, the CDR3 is TGTGCCAGCACTGTCGGGGGAGAGACCCAGTACTTC. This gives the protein CASTVGGETQYF. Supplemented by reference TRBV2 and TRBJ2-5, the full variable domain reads EPEVTQTPSHQVTQMGQEVILRCVPISNHLYFYWYRQILGQKVEFLVSFYNNEISEKSEIFDDQFSVERPDGSNFTLKIRSTKLEDSAMYFCASTVGGETQYFGPGTRLLVL.

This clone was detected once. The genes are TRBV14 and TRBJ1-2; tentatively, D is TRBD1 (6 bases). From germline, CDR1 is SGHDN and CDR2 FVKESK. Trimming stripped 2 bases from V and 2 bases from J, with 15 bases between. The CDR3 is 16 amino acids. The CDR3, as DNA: TGTGCCAGCAGCCAAAGGTTTGTCGGACAGAACTATGGCTACACCTTC. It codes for CASSQRFVGQNYGYTF.

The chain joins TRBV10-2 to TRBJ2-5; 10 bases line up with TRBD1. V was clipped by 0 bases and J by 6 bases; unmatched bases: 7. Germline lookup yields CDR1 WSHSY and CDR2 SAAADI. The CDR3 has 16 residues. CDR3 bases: TGCGCCAGCAGTGAGTCCGGGACAGGGGTTGGAAAGACCCAGTACTTC. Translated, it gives CASSESGTGVGKTQYF.

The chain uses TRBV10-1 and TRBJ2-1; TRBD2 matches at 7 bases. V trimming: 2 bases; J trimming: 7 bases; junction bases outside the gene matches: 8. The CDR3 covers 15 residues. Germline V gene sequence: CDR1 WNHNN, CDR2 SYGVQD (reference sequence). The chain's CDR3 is CASSELAEAQNEQFF. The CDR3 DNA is TGCGCCAGCAGTGAGCTAGCGGAGGCCCAAAATGAGCAGTTCTTC.

CDR3 sequence reads: CASSLHSNQPQHF. DNA of the CDR3: TGTGCCAGCAGTTTACATAGCAATCAGCCCCAGCATTTT. The rearrangement joins TRBV6-5 to TRBJ1-5; D not resolved. The germline gives CDR1 MNHEY, CDR2 SVGAGI. The CDR3 has 13 amino acids. V was cut by 4 bases and J by 0 bases, with 4 bases left in between.

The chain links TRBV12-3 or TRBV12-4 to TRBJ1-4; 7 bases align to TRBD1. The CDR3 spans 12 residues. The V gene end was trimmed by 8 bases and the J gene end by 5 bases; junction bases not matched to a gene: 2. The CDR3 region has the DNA TGTGCCAGCGGACAGGCAAATGAAAAACTGTTTTTT. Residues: CASGQANEKLFF.

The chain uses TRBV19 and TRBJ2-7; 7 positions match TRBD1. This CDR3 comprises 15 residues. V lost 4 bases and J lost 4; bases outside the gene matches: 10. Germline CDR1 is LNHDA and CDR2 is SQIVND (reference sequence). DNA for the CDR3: TGTGCCAGTAGTAGGACAGGACGCGGATTGTACGAGCAGTACTTC. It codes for CASSRTGRGLYEQYF.

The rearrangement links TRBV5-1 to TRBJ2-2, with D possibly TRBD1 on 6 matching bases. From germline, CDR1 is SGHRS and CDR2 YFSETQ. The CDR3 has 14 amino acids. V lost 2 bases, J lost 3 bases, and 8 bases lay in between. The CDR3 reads CASSLRQDTGELFF. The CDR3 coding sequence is TGCGCCAGCAGCTTACGACAGGACACCGGGGAGCTGTTTTTT.

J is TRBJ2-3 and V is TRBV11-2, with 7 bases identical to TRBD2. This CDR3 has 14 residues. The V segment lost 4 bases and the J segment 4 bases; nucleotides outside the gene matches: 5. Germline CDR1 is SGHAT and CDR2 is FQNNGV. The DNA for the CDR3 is TGTGCCAGCAGCTCGGGACTATCCCCAGATACGCAGTATTTT. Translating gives CASSSGLSPDTQYF.

CDR3 in amino acids: CASSQGDRAYEQYF. The DNA of the CDR3 is TGTGCCAGCAGCCAGGGTGACAGAGCCTACGAGCAGTACTTC. This rearrangement joins TRBV4-2 to TRBJ2-7, with a tentative D call TRBD1 (5 bases). From germline, CDR1 is LGHNA and CDR2 YNFKEQ. CDR3 length equals 14 residues. Deletions cut 3 bases from V and 2 bases from J, with 11 bases between.